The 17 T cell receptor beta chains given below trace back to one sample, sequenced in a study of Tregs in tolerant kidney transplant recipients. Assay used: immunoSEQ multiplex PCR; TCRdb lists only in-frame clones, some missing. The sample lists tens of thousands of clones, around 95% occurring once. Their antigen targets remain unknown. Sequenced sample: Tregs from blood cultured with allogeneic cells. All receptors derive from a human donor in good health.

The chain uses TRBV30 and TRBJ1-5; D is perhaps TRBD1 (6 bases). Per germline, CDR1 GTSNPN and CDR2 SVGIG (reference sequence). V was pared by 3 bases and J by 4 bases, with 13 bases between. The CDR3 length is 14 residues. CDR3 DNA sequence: TGTGCCTGGAGGGGGCAGGGGCCTAATCAGCCCCAGCATTTT. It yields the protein CAWRGQGPNQPQHF.

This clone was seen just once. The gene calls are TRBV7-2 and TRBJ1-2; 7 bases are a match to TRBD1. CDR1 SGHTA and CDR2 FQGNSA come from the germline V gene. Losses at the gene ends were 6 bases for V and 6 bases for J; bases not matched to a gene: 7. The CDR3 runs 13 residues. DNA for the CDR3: TGTGCCAGCAGTCTATTACAGGGGAATGGCTACACCTTC. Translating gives CASSLLQGNGYTF.

The CDR3 region is CASSSTVGASLLEQYF. CDR3 nucleotides: TGTGCCAGCAGCTCGACAGTGGGGGCCTCGCTTTTAGAGCAGTACTTC. The gene calls are TRBV5-4 and TRBJ2-7, with D perhaps matching TRBD1 (6 bases). Germline V gene lookup returns CDR1 SGHNT and CDR2 YYREEE (reference sequence). The CDR3 sequence is 16 residues long. Deletions cut 3 bases from V and 7 bases from J, with 23 bases between.

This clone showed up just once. CDR3 amino acids: CASSPGQPRNYGYTF. CDR3 DNA sequence: TGTGCCAGCTCACCGGGGCAGCCCCGTAACTATGGCTACACCTTC. The V and J genes are TRBV18 and TRBJ1-2, with D possibly TRBD1 on 5 matching bases. Deletions cut 3 bases from V and 1 base from J, with 12 bases between. This CDR3 region has 15 residues. Germline CDR1 reads KGHSH; CDR2 reads LQKENI. Full variable domain (missing parts from reference TRBV18 and TRBJ1-2): NAGVMQNPRHLVRRRGQEARLRCSPMKGHSHVYWYRQLPEEGLKFMVYLQKENIIDESGMPKERFSAEFPKEGPSILRIQQVVRGDSAAYFCASSPGQPRNYGYTFGSGTRLTVV.

This CDR3 is CASSGPDRGTTDTQYF. DNA for the CDR3: TGTGCCAGCAGCGGGCCAGACAGGGGGACCACAGATACGCAGTATTTT. The J gene is TRBJ2-3, the V gene TRBV9, with 9 bases that match TRBD1. The CDR3 is made up of 16 amino acids. Germline V lookup: CDR1 SGDLS, CDR2 YYNGEE. V shed 3 bases and J 2 bases; nucleotides not matched to a gene: 7.

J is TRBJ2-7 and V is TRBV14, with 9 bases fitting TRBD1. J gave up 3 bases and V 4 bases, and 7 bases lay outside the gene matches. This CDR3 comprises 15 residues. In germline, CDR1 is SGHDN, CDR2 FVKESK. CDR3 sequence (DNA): TGTGCCAGCAGCCCATTGGGACAGGGACTCTACGAGCAGTACTTC. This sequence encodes CASSPLGQGLYEQYF. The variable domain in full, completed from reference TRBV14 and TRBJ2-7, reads EAGVTQFPSHSVIEKGQTVTLRCDPISGHDNLYWYRRVMGKEIKFLLHFVKESKQDESGMPNNRFLAERTGGTYSTLKVQPAELEDSGVYFCASSPLGQGLYEQYFGPGTRLTVT.

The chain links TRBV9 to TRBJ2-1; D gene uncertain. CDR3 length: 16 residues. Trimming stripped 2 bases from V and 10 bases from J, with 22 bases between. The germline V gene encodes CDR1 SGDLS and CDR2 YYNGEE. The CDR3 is CASSVAVSLELGEQFF. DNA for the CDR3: TGTGCCAGCAGCGTTGCGGTCTCGCTGGAATTGGGCGAGCAGTTCTTC.

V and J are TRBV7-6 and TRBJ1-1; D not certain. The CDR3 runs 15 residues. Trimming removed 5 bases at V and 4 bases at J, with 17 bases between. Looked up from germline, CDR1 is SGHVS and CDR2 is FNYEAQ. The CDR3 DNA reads TGTGCCAGCAGCCTCGGATCCTCTGGGCGCACTGAAGCTTTCTTT. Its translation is CASSLGSSGRTEAFF.

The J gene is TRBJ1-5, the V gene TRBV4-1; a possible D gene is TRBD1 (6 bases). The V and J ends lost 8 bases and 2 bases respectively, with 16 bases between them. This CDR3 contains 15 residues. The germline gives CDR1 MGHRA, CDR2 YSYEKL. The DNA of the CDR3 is TGCGCCAGCCGAGCCTTGACAGGCCGCAATCAGCCCCAGCATTTT. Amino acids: CASRALTGRNQPQHF.

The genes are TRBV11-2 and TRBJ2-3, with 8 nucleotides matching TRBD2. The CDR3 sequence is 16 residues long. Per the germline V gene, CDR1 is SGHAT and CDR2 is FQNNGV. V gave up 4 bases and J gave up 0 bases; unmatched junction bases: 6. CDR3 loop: CASSSGRALSTDTQYF. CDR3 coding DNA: TGTGCCAGCAGCTCCGGGAGGGCCCTCAGCACAGATACGCAGTATTTT. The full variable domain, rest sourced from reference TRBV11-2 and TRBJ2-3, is EAGVAQSPRYKIIEKRQSVAFWCNPISGHATLYWYQQILGQGPKLLIQFQNNGVVDDSQLPKDRFSAERLKGVDSTLKIQPAKLEDSAVYLCASSSGRALSTDTQYFGPGTRLTVL.

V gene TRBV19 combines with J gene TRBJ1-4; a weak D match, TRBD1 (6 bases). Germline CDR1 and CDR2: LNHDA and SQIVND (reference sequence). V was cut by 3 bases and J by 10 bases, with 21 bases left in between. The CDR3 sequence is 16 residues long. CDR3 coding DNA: TGTGCCAGTAGTATTCGGGTTGGCAGGGGAATGGGAAAACTGTTTTTT. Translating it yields CASSIRVGRGMGKLFF.

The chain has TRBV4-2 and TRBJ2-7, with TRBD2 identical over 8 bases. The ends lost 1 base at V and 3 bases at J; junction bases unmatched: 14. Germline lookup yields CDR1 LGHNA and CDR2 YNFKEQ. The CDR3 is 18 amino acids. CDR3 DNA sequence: TGTGCCAGCAGCCAAGGAGGGGCGGGAGGATACGGGCTCTACGAGCAGTACTTC. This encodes CASSQGGAGGYGLYEQYF.

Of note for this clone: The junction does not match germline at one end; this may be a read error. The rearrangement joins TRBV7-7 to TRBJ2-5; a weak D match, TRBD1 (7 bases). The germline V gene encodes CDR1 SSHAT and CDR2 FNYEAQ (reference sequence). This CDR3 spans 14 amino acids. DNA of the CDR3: TGTGCTAGCAGCTACAGGGGCGCGGGGGAGACCCAGTACTTC. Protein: CASSYRGAGETQYF.

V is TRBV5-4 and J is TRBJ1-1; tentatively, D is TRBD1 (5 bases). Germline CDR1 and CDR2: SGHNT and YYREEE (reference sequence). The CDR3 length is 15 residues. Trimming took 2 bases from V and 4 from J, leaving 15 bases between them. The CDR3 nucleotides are TGTGCCAGCAGCTTATTTGGGAGGGGCTCCACTGAAGCTTTCTTT. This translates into CASSLFGRGSTEAFF.

The CDR3 loop reads CASSLGGDYGYTF. CDR3 bases: TGCGCCAGCAGCTTGGGAGGGGACTATGGCTACACCTTC. This chain joins TRBV5-1 and TRBJ1-2; a possible D gene is TRBD1 (5 bases). V was clipped by 0 bases and J by 3 bases, with 6 bases between them. The CDR3 spans 13 residues. Germline V lookup: CDR1 SGHRS, CDR2 YFSETQ.

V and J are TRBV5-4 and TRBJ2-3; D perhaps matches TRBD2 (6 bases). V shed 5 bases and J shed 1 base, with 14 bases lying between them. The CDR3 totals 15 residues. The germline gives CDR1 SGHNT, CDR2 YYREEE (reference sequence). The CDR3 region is CASSQPGLRTDTQYF. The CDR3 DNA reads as TGTGCCAGCAGTCAACCGGGACTCCGCACAGATACGCAGTATTTT.

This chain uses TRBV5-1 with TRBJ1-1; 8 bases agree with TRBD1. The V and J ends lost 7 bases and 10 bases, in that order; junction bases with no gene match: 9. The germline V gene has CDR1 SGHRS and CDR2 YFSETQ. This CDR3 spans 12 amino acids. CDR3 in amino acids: CASRGQGEGAFF. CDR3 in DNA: TGCGCCAGCCGCGGACAGGGTGAAGGAGCTTTCTTT.